This is a list of T cell receptor beta chains from one sample in a study of CD8+ T cells in alopecia areata. The method was immunoSEQ multiplex PCR; TCRdb's version includes in-frame clones alone and lacks a portion of them. The sample holds over 100,000 clones, 50% to 55% seen once. Source: CD4+ T cells sorted from blood, taken at week 4, from a patient treated with tofacitinib. All receptors come from a human donor with alopecia areata. CDR3s include the opening cysteine and the closing phenylalanine or tryptophan. The D gene is left open where the match is weak. Size values are once, few and many counts, or a class for expanded clones, and some rows have none.

D: TRBD2
V: TRBV6-5
size: NA
J: TRBJ2-7
DNA: TGTGCCAGCAGTTACTCGATGGCGGGGGGGTCCTACGAGCAGTACTTC
CDR3: CASSYSMAGGSYEQYF

D: TRBD2
V: TRBV11-2
size: NA
J: TRBJ2-7
DNA: TGTGCCAGCAGCCCCGGACTAGCGGGAGGCCAATCCTACGAGCAGTACTTC
CDR3: CASSPGLAGGQSYEQYF

D: NA
V: TRBV30
size: few
J: TRBJ1-5
DNA: TGTGCCTGGAGTGGCCGGGGCAATCAGCCCCAGCATTTT
CDR3: CAWSGRGNQPQHF

D: NA
V: TRBV6-5
size: NA
J: TRBJ2-5
DNA: TGTGCCTCTTGGATGAGGGTTGGAGAGACCCAGTACTTC
CDR3: CASWMRVGETQYF

D: TRBD1
V: TRBV19
size: NA
J: TRBJ2-7
DNA: TGTGCCAGTAGTGATTCAACCGGGACAGGCTATAAGCAGTACTTC
CDR3: CASSDSTGTGYKQYF

D: NA
V: TRBV5-4
size: NA
J: TRBJ2-7
DNA: TGTGCCAGCAGCTTGAACGGGGAGGAGGCCGAGCAGTACTTC
CDR3: CASSLNGEEAEQYF

D: TRBD2
V: TRBV7-9
size: NA
J: TRBJ2-4
DNA: TGTGCCAGCAGCCAGACGACTAGCGGGATGGGTATTCAGTACTTC
CDR3: CASSQTTSGMGIQYF

D: NA
V: TRBV2
size: few
J: TRBJ1-1
DNA: TGTGCCAGCACGGACGCTCTGAACACTGAAGCTTTCTTT
CDR3: CASTDALNTEAFF

D: NA
V: TRBV21-1
size: NA
J: TRBJ2-3
DNA: TGTGCCAGCAGCCCGCGGGGGACTAGCACAGATACGCAGTATTTT
CDR3: CASSPRGTSTDTQYF

D: NA
V: TRBV30
size: NA
J: TRBJ2-7
DNA: TGTGCCTGGAGTGTAAAGACATTTAGGTACTTC
CDR3: CAWSVKTFRYF

D: TRBD2
V: TRBV7-6
size: NA
J: TRBJ2-5
DNA: TGTGCCAGCAGCTTAGACATACTAGCGGGAGAAGAAGAGACCCAGTACTTC
CDR3: CASSLDILAGEEETQYF

D: NA
V: TRBV2
size: NA
J: TRBJ2-3
DNA: TGTGCCAGCAGTGAAAGGCTAGCGATTAGCACAGATACGCAGTATTTT
CDR3: CASSERLAISTDTQYF

D: NA
V: TRBV30
size: NA
J: TRBJ2-5
DNA: TGTGCCCTTTTTGGTCGAGGGCAGCAAGAGACCCAGTACTTC
CDR3: CALFGRGQQETQYF

D: NA
V: TRBV7-9
size: NA
J: TRBJ2-7
DNA: TGTGCCAGCAGATTACGGGCTAGCGTCTCTTCCGAAGAGCAGTACTTC
CDR3: CASRLRASVSSEEQYF

D: TRBD2
V: TRBV18
size: few
J: TRBJ2-3
DNA: TGTGCCAGCTCACCACCCCCACTAGCGGGGGACCTCGCAGATACGCAGTATTTT
CDR3: CASSPPPLAGDLADTQYF

D: NA
V: TRBV30
size: NA
J: TRBJ1-5
DNA: TGTGCCTGGAGCCCTAGGAACAATCAGCCCCAGCATTTT
CDR3: CAWSPRNNQPQHF

D: NA
V: TRBV9
size: few
J: TRBJ2-1
DNA: TGTGCCAGCGCTGTTAGCAATTCCTACAATGAGCAGTTCTTC
CDR3: CASAVSNSYNEQFF

D: TRBD2
V: TRBV19
size: few
J: TRBJ2-3
DNA: TGTGCCACCAGGAAAACCGGGACTAGCGGGGGGGACACAGATACGCAGTATTTT
CDR3: CATRKTGTSGGDTDTQYF

D: TRBD2
V: TRBV5-1
size: NA
J: TRBJ2-5
DNA: TGCGCCAGCAGCGTAGCGGGAAGGATTGAGACCCAGTACTTC
CDR3: CASSVAGRIETQYF

D: NA
V: TRBV9
size: NA
J: TRBJ2-3
DNA: TGTGCCAGCAGCGGGACGCTATCGGATACGCAGTATTTT
CDR3: CASSGTLSDTQYF

D: NA
V: TRBV30
size: NA
J: TRBJ2-7
DNA: TGTGCCTGGAGTGTTGGAGGGGGCTCCTACGAGCAGTACTTC
CDR3: CAWSVGGGSYEQYF

D: NA
V: TRBV6-5
size: few
J: TRBJ2-1
DNA: TGTGCCAGCAGTCTTCAGGGGACCCAGCAGTTCTTC
CDR3: CASSLQGTQQFF

D: NA
V: TRBV7-9
size: NA
J: TRBJ2-2
DNA: TGTGCCAGCAGCCCCCTCGGAACCGGGGAGCTGTTTTTT
CDR3: CASSPLGTGELFF

D: NA
V: TRBV7-9
size: NA
J: TRBJ2-2
DNA: TGTGCCAGCAGCTTAGGGGCCAACACCGGGGAGCTGTTTTTT
CDR3: CASSLGANTGELFF

D: TRBD1
V: TRBV29-1
size: few
J: TRBJ2-5
DNA: TGCAGCGTTGCGGGGACAGGGGGATGGCCCCAAGAGACCCAGTACTTC
CDR3: CSVAGTGGWPQETQYF

D: NA
V: TRBV10-3
size: few
J: TRBJ2-3
DNA: TGTGCCATCAGTGAGTCAACAGATACGCAGTATTTT
CDR3: CAISESTDTQYF

D: TRBD1
V: TRBV5-1
size: NA
J: TRBJ1-2
DNA: TGCGCCAGCAGCTATGACAGGGCCAAGGGTGGCTACACCTTC
CDR3: CASSYDRAKGGYTF

D: NA
V: TRBV30
size: NA
J: TRBJ2-7
DNA: TGTGCCTGGAGTAGGGGGATTTCCTACGAGCAGTACTTC
CDR3: CAWSRGISYEQYF

D: TRBD1
V: TRBV29-1
size: NA
J: TRBJ2-1
DNA: TGCAGCGGGGGGGGACAGGGCTCCTACAATGAGCAGTTCTTC
CDR3: CSGGGQGSYNEQFF

D: NA
V: TRBV29-1
size: NA
J: TRBJ2-3
DNA: TGCAGCGTTGAGGCCAGTAGCACAGATACGCAGTATTTT
CDR3: CSVEASSTDTQYF

D: NA
V: TRBV30
size: few
J: TRBJ1-2
DNA: TGTGCCTGGGCCGAGACGGTGGTCTATGGCTACACCTTC
CDR3: CAWAETVVYGYTF

D: NA
V: TRBV18
size: many
J: TRBJ2-7
DNA: TGTGCCAGCTCACCTCGACAGTCAATAGGTCTAGAGCAGTACTTC
CDR3: CASSPRQSIGLEQYF

D: NA
V: TRBV29-1
size: few
J: TRBJ1-5
DNA: TGCAGCGTTGAACAGGGTGGCAATCAGCCCCAGCATTTT
CDR3: CSVEQGGNQPQHF

D: NA
V: TRBV18
size: NA
J: TRBJ2-7
DNA: TGTGCCAGCTCACCACCATCGCTAGGCGAGCAGTACTTC
CDR3: CASSPPSLGEQYF

D: NA
V: TRBV29-1
size: NA
J: TRBJ1-1
DNA: TGCAGCGTCGATTCCCTCGGGACCCCGGGGACTGAAGCTTTCTTT
CDR3: CSVDSLGTPGTEAFF

D: NA
V: TRBV29-1
size: NA
J: TRBJ2-1
DNA: TGCAGCGTTGGGAGCGGCAGCCAAATTTACAATGAGCAGTTCTTC
CDR3: CSVGSGSQIYNEQFF

D: TRBD1
V: TRBV7-9
size: NA
J: TRBJ2-7
DNA: TGTGCCAGCAGCCAGGACAGGGGGATCTACGAGCAGTACTTC
CDR3: CASSQDRGIYEQYF

D: NA
V: TRBV11-2
size: once
J: TRBJ2-7
DNA: TGTGCCAGCAGTTCCCCCAGGGGTCGCTACGAGCAGTACTTC
CDR3: CASSSPRGRYEQYF

D: NA
V: TRBV18
size: NA
J: TRBJ2-7
DNA: TGTGCCAGCTCACCTCGCAGGACAGACTACGAGCAGTACTTC
CDR3: CASSPRRTDYEQYF

D: TRBD1
V: TRBV7-9
size: once
J: TRBJ1-2
DNA: TGTGCCAGCAGCCTTGACAGGGTAGACGGCTACACCTTC
CDR3: CASSLDRVDGYTF

D: NA
V: TRBV30
size: NA
J: TRBJ1-5
DNA: TGTGCCTGGAGTCTTAGGGGCAATCAGCCCCAGCATTTT
CDR3: CAWSLRGNQPQHF

D: NA
V: TRBV6-4
size: few
J: TRBJ2-3
DNA: TGTGCCAGCAGTGTCGGTCGCCTCACAGATACGCAGTATTTT
CDR3: CASSVGRLTDTQYF

D: TRBD1
V: TRBV6-5
size: NA
J: TRBJ1-5
DNA: TGTGCCAGCAGCAAGGACAGGGAGTATCAGCCCCAGCATTTT
CDR3: CASSKDREYQPQHF

D: TRBD1
V: TRBV30
size: NA
J: TRBJ1-2
DNA: TGTGCCTGGAGTGCGGGGACAGAAGTTTTATGGCCCGCAAACTATGGCTACACCTTC
CDR3: CAWSAGTEVLWPANYGYTF

D: TRBD1
V: TRBV19
size: NA
J: TRBJ1-1
DNA: TGTGCCAGTAGTATGAGGACAGGGGATGAAGCTTTCTTT
CDR3: CASSMRTGDEAFF

D: TRBD1
V: TRBV5-1
size: NA
J: TRBJ2-1
DNA: TGCGCCAGCAGCTTCGGGGACAGGGGGCATAATGAGCAGTTCTTC
CDR3: CASSFGDRGHNEQFF

D: TRBD1
V: TRBV14
size: few
J: TRBJ1-1
DNA: TGTGCCAGCAGCCAAGGGGCTTGGACAGGGGGCACTGAAGCTTTCTTT
CDR3: CASSQGAWTGGTEAFF

D: NA
V: TRBV5-1
size: NA
J: TRBJ2-3
DNA: TGCGCCAGCAGCCTAGAAGCAGATACGCAGTATTTT
CDR3: CASSLEADTQYF

D: NA
V: TRBV30
size: NA
J: TRBJ2-3
DNA: TGTGCTGTGGGGGACACAGATACGCAGTATTTT
CDR3: CAVGDTDTQYF

D: NA
V: TRBV11-1
size: few
J: TRBJ2-5
DNA: TGTGCCAGCAGCTTAAGTCAGGGTGGGGAGACCCAGTACTTC
CDR3: CASSLSQGGETQYF

D: NA
V: TRBV9
size: NA
J: TRBJ2-1
DNA: TGTGCCAGCAGCGTCAACGAGGGGCAAATTGTTTACAATGAGCAGTTCTTC
CDR3: CASSVNEGQIVYNEQFF

D: TRBD1
V: TRBV19
size: few
J: TRBJ2-2
DNA: TGTGCCAGTAGTGCCCCGACAGGGGGCCAGTACGGGGAGCTGTTTTTT
CDR3: CASSAPTGGQYGELFF

D: NA
V: TRBV27
size: NA
J: TRBJ2-7
DNA: TGTGCCAGCACCCCCTTCCACGAGCAGTACTTC
CDR3: CASTPFHEQYF

D: TRBD2
V: TRBV5-4
size: NA
J: TRBJ2-1
DNA: TGTGCCAGCAGGTTGTGGGGAAGCGGGGTAAATGAGCAGTTCTTC
CDR3: CASRLWGSGVNEQFF

D: TRBD2
V: TRBV30
size: few
J: TRBJ2-7
DNA: TGTGCCTGGAGGGCCGGGGGGAGCTCCTACGAGCAGTACTTC
CDR3: CAWRAGGSSYEQYF

D: TRBD1
V: TRBV30
size: NA
J: TRBJ1-1
DNA: TGTGCCTGGAGCGGCACCGGGACAGCTAACACTGAAGCTTTCTTT
CDR3: CAWSGTGTANTEAFF

D: TRBD2
V: TRBV29-1
size: NA
J: TRBJ2-1
DNA: TGCAGCGTTGAGTCTAGCGGGGGCCAATACAATGAGCAGTTCTTC
CDR3: CSVESSGGQYNEQFF